A selection of T cell receptor beta chains follows, all from one sample in a study of shared T cell receptors in the human thymus. TCRdb keeps only in-frame clones here, not all; method: immunoSEQ multiplex PCR. The sample includes 600,000 to 900,000 clones, 70% to 90% seen only once; the top ten take around 0.0099%. The sample also formed part of further work on human thymus T cells.

Sequencing was carried out using thymocytes. These receptors all come from a girl under three years old with a congenital heart defect. Each CDR3 is given with its conserved first and last residue. The D gene is left open where the match is weak. For some rows the clone size is stated as once, few or many, or as a class when expanded; others skip it.

V gene	clone size	J gene	D gene	CDR3 DNA	CDR3 protein
TRBV4-1	NA	TRBJ2-5	TRBD1	TGCGCCAGCAGCCAACCAACGAGGGGGCCCCAAGAGACCCAGTACTTC	CASSQPTRGPQETQYF
TRBV6-6	NA	TRBJ2-5	TRBD2	TGTGCCAGCACCAAACCACGGACTAGCGGGGGAGAGACCCAGTACTTC	CASTKPRTSGGETQYF
TRBV29-1	NA	TRBJ1-2	TRBD1	TGCAGCGTCCACCTAGGGGGCCACTATGGCTACACCTTC	CSVHLGGHYGYTF
TRBV27	NA	TRBJ1-2	TRBD1	TGTGCCAGCAGTTACACAGGGGGCGAGGGCTACACCTTC	CASSYTGGEGYTF
TRBV28	few	TRBJ1-3	NA	TGTGCCAGCACTGAGCACTCTGGAAACACCATATATTTT	CASTEHSGNTIYF
TRBV10-1	NA	TRBJ1-5	NA	TGCGCCAGCAGTGAGAGGAGAAGCAATCAGCCCCAGCATTTT	CASSERRSNQPQHF
TRBV5-8	few	TRBJ1-3	TRBD1	TGTGCCAGCAGCTTGACAACCTGGGACAGATCTGGAAACACCATATATTTT	CASSLTTWDRSGNTIYF
TRBV9	NA	TRBJ1-2	NA	TGTGCCAGCAGCGAACAGGCCCTGCCCATCTATGGCTACACCTTC	CASSEQALPIYGYTF
TRBV27	NA	TRBJ2-3	TRBD1	TGTGCCAGCAGTTGGACGGACAGCCGGGACAGGGGAGATACGCAGTATTTT	CASSWTDSRDRGDTQYF
TRBV19	NA	TRBJ1-3	NA	TGTGCCAGTACTGGGGGGGGAAACACCATATATTTT	CASTGGGNTIYF
TRBV5-4	few	TRBJ1-6	TRBD1	TGTGCCAGCAGCCTCGGGGGACAGGGGGATTCACCCCTCCACTTT	CASSLGGQGDSPLHF
TRBV18	NA	TRBJ2-7	TRBD2	TGTGCCAGCTCACCACGGGCTGTGGCGGGGGGGCCCTACGAGCAGTACTTC	CASSPRAVAGGPYEQYF
TRBV4-1	NA	TRBJ2-3	NA	TGCGCCAGCAGCCAGGCCGCGGATAATACAGATACGCAGTATTTT	CASSQAADNTDTQYF
TRBV5-4	NA	TRBJ1-1	NA	TGTGCCAGCAGCCCGGCTCGGGAGAGGCAACCGGTTATAGCTTTCTTT	CASSPARERQPVIAFF
TRBV5-1	NA	TRBJ1-4	NA	TGCGCCAGCAGCCGAGCGGCGCAGGAAAAACTGTTTTTT	CASSRAAQEKLFF
TRBV28	NA	TRBJ1-1	TRBD1	TGTGCCAGCAGTTCGACAGGGGCTGACATGAACACTGAAGCTTTCTTT	CASSSTGADMNTEAFF
TRBV6-1	NA	TRBJ1-1	NA	TGTGCCAGCAGTGAATATGTGACAGACTACACTGAAGCTTTCTTT	CASSEYVTDYTEAFF
TRBV7-8	NA	TRBJ1-1	TRBD1	TGTGCCAGCACCCTGACAGGGGGAGGGGGAACTACTGAAGCTTTCTTT	CASTLTGGGGTTEAFF
TRBV6-5	NA	TRBJ2-7	NA	TGTGCCAGCAGTTACTTGGAGGGGGCGGAGTACTTC	CASSYLEGAEYF
TRBV7-4	NA	TRBJ2-7	NA	TGTGCCAGCAGCTTAGGGCTAGTGATTTCCGAGCAGTACTTC	CASSLGLVISEQYF
TRBV28	NA	TRBJ1-1	NA	TGTGCCAGCAGTTTTTCCTCGACTGAAGCTTTCTTT	CASSFSSTEAFF
TRBV28	once	TRBJ1-3	NA	TGTGCCAGCAGTCCAACAGGGTTTGGAAACACCATATATTTT	CASSPTGFGNTIYF
TRBV5-8	few	TRBJ1-5	NA	TGTGCCAGCAGCTTGGGGAAAGAACAGCTTAATCAGCCCCAGCATTTT	CASSLGKEQLNQPQHF
TRBV4-3	few	TRBJ2-7	NA	TGCGCCAGCAGCCAAGATATTTCGAGTTTGGGGGGCGAGCAGTACTTC	CASSQDISSLGGEQYF
TRBV27	NA	TRBJ2-7	NA	TGTGCCAGCAGCCCCGAATACCTATACGAGCAGTACTTC	CASSPEYLYEQYF
TRBV6-5	NA	TRBJ2-5	NA	TGTGCCAGCTTTAGACAGGACCCCCGGTACTTC	CASFRQDPRYF
TRBV29-1	few	TRBJ2-5	TRBD1	TGCAGCGTTTCCGGACAGGGCGAAGAGACCCAGTACTTC	CSVSGQGEETQYF
TRBV30	few	TRBJ1-5	TRBD1	TGTGCCTGGAGTAAACAGGGGTCGTATAGCAATCAGCCCCAGCATTTT	CAWSKQGSYSNQPQHF
TRBV27	NA	TRBJ1-6	NA	TGTGCCAGCAGTTTTCGGCAGGGAATTTCACCCCTCCACTTT	CASSFRQGISPLHF
TRBV5-1	NA	TRBJ1-1	TRBD1	TGCGCCAGCAGCCCACAGGGGGGGGCGCGGAACACTGAAGCTTTCTTT	CASSPQGGARNTEAFF
TRBV30	NA	TRBJ2-7	NA	TGTGCCTGGAGTCTGGACAAGCTCTCCGAGCAGTACTTC	CAWSLDKLSEQYF
TRBV28	NA	TRBJ1-2	NA	TGTGCCAGCAGTCCTACAGGCAGGGGACCACGCGGCTACACCTTC	CASSPTGRGPRGYTF
TRBV13	NA	TRBJ1-3	NA	TGTGCCAGCAGCCCACGGAAGTGGAGCCACTCTGGAAACACCATATATTTT	CASSPRKWSHSGNTIYF
TRBV27	NA	TRBJ1-6	TRBD1	TGTGCCAGCAGTTCGGCCGGACACCCCTCACGACAGGGCGGTTCACCCCTCCACTTT	CASSSAGHPSRQGGSPLHF
TRBV27	once	TRBJ1-6	NA	TGTGCCAGCAGTTCCCAGGGCAGGGGTCGGTCACCCCTCCACTTT	CASSSQGRGRSPLHF
TRBV5-6	NA	TRBJ1-2	TRBD1	TGTGCCGTTTTTTACAGGGGACCCTATGGCTACACCTTC	CAVFYRGPYGYTF
TRBV27	NA	TRBJ2-2	NA	TGTGCCAGCAGTTTAGTACATCCTCCCGGGGAGCTGTTTTTT	CASSLVHPPGELFF
TRBV13	few	TRBJ2-3	TRBD2	TGTGCCAGCAGCTTAGAGGTTAGCGGGGAGTTCGCAGATACGCAGTATTTT	CASSLEVSGEFADTQYF
TRBV6-1	NA	TRBJ1-2	TRBD1	TGTGCCAGCAGTGAAGGGGACAGGCCCGAAAGTAGGGCTGGCTACACCTTC	CASSEGDRPESRAGYTF
TRBV2	once	TRBJ1-5	NA	TGTGCCAGCAGTGCCGCGGGGGGCAGGGGTGGACAGCCCCAGCATTTT	CASSAAGGRGGQPQHF
TRBV10-3	NA	TRBJ1-1	NA	TGTGCCAGCAGGGAGGCAGGGAACACTGAAGCTTTCTTT	CASREAGNTEAFF
TRBV6-5	NA	TRBJ1-2	NA	TGTGCCAGCAGTTATATCGGGGAGGGCGGCTACACCTTC	CASSYIGEGGYTF
TRBV9	NA	TRBJ2-3	TRBD2	TGTGCCAGCAGCCCCCTAGCGGGGCTTAGCACAGATACGCAGTATTTT	CASSPLAGLSTDTQYF
TRBV12-5	NA	TRBJ1-5	TRBD1	TGTGCTAGTGGTGGGCATAACTCGACAGGGTACAATCAGCCCCAGCATTTT	CASGGHNSTGYNQPQHF
TRBV4-3	NA	TRBJ1-1	TRBD1	TGCGCCAGCAGCTTAAAAACAGGGGGAGAGACTGAAGCTTTCTTT	CASSLKTGGETEAFF
TRBV11-2	NA	TRBJ1-2	TRBD1	TGTGCCAGCAGGCCCCCGGGACAGGCCAGGGACTATGGCTACACCTTC	CASRPPGQARDYGYTF
TRBV5-1	NA	TRBJ1-2	TRBD1	TGCGCCAGCAGCCCCGAGACAGGGTTGCACGGTAACTATGGCTACACCTTC	CASSPETGLHGNYGYTF
TRBV2	once	TRBJ2-5	TRBD2	TGTGCCAGCGTCGAGGGACTAGATAGGGAGACCCAGTACTTC	CASVEGLDRETQYF
TRBV7-8	NA	TRBJ2-1	TRBD2	TGTGCCAGCAGCACGGGACTAGCGGGGGGGATCTCCTACAATGAGCAGTTCTTC	CASSTGLAGGISYNEQFF
TRBV7-2	NA	TRBJ1-5	NA	TGTGCCAGCAGCCGATTAGGGGCAATCAATCAGCCCCAGCATTTT	CASSRLGAINQPQHF
TRBV25-1	few	TRBJ2-6	NA	TGTGCCAGCAGTCCCGGGGCGGGGACTGGGGCCAACGTCCTGACTTTC	CASSPGAGTGANVLTF
TRBV28	NA	TRBJ2-1	TRBD2	TGTGCCACCACGAAGGGGACTAGGAAGTTCTTC	CATTKGTRKFF
TRBV7-2	NA	TRBJ2-2	TRBD2	TGTGCCAGCAGCTTATTATGGCGGGCTAGCGGGGGGGTTACCGGGGAGCTGTTTTTT	CASSLLWRASGGVTGELFF
TRBV30	NA	TRBJ1-2	TRBD1	TGTGCCTTCGTCAGCGACAGGGGGATGAACGGCTACACCTTC	CAFVSDRGMNGYTF
TRBV14	once	TRBJ1-1	NA	TGTGCCAGCAGCCAAGACCCCACAGCCCAAGACCTAACTGAAGCTTTCTTT	CASSQDPTAQDLTEAFF
TRBV27	NA	TRBJ1-2	TRBD1	TGTGCCAGCAGTTTATCGAGGGGGCGCGATGGCTACACCTTC	CASSLSRGRDGYTF
TRBV7-3	NA	TRBJ2-3	NA	TGTGCCAGCAGCTTAACTTCCAGGGTGACAGATACGCAGTATTTT	CASSLTSRVTDTQYF
TRBV4-1	few	TRBJ1-1	TRBD1	TGCGCCAGCAGCCCCGAACAGGGGGCTGGAGGCACTGAAGCTTTCTTT	CASSPEQGAGGTEAFF
TRBV9	NA	TRBJ2-2	NA	TGTGCCAGCAGCGTTGGGTTGGGGGGAAACACCGGGGAGCTGTTTTTT	CASSVGLGGNTGELFF
TRBV15	NA	TRBJ2-3	TRBD2	TGTGCCACCAGCAGTCTAGCGGGGGGCCTCACAGATACGCAGTATTTT	CATSSLAGGLTDTQYF